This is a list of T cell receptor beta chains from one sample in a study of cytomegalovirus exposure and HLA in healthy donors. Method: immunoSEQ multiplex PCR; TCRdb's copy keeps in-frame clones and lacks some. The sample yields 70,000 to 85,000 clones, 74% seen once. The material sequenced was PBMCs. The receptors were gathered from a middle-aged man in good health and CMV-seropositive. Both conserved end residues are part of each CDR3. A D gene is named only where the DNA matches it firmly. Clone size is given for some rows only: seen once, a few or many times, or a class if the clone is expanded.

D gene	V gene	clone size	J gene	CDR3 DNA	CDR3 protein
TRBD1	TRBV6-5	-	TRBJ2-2	TGTGCCAGCAGCCCCGGACAGGCAAACACCGGGGAGCTGTTTTTT	CASSPGQANTGELFF
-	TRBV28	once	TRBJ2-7	TGTGCCAGCAGTTTACCCAGATCCAACAGCCTTTACGAGCAGTACTTC	CASSLPRSNSLYEQYF
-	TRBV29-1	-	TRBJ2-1	TGCAGCGTTGTGTTCCCGGACAGGGCTGTAGCGGGGGACAATGAGCAGTTCTTC	CSVVFPDRAVAGDNEQFF
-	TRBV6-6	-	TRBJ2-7	TGTGCCAGCACTCTTACACCGGCAGGCCCCTACGAGCAGTACTTC	CASTLTPAGPYEQYF
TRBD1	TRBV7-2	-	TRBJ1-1	TGTGCCAGCAGCCAACAGGGGGCGCTACATGATGAAGCTTTCTTT	CASSQQGALHDEAFF
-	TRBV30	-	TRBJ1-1	TGTGCCTGGATTGCGCGGGGAACTGAAGCTTTCTTT	CAWIARGTEAFF
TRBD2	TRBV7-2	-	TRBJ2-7	TGTGCCAGCACCCCCGGGACTAGCCCCTCCAAGCAGTACTTC	CASTPGTSPSKQYF
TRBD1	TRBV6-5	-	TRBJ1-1	TGTGCCAGCAGTTACCCCATGGACAGGTACACTGAAGCTTTCTTT	CASSYPMDRYTEAFF
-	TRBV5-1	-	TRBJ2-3	TGCGCCAGCAGCCCGGACAGCGGCACAGATACGCAGTATTTT	CASSPDSGTDTQYF
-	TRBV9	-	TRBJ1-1	TGTGCCAGCAGCGTAGCTTCCGGGACTTCGAATGAAGCTTTCTTT	CASSVASGTSNEAFF
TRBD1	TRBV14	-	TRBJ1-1	TGTGCCAGCAGCCAACTAGACAGGGGAATGATGAAGGACACTGAAGCTTTCTTT	CASSQLDRGMMKDTEAFF
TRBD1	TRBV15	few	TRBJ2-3	TGTGCCACCAGCACAAAGGGACAGGAGCTATATACGCAGTATTTT	CATSTKGQELYTQYF
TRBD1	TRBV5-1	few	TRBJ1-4	TGCGCCAGCAGCAGAGGGACAGAAGGAAGGGAAAAACTGTTTTTT	CASSRGTEGREKLFF
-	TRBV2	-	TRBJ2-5	TGTGCCAGCAGCCCGATTCGTGAGGCCCAAGGAGGGACCCAGTACTTC	CASSPIREAQGGTQYF
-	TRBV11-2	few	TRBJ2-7	TGTGCCAGCAGCCTGCCCTATTCATCCGCCCGAACTTACGAGCAGTACTTC	CASSLPYSSARTYEQYF
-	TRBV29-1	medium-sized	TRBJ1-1	TGCAGCGTGTCTAGGACTGAAGCTTTCTTT	CSVSRTEAFF
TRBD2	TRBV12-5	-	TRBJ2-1	TGTGCTAGTGCTCCGGCCGGGTTAGCGGGAGGTCACAATGAGCAGTTCTTC	CASAPAGLAGGHNEQFF
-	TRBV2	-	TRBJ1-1	TGTGCCAGCAGCTCGAGGACAGTTGAAGCTTTCTTT	CASSSRTVEAFF
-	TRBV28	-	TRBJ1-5	TGTGCCAGCACCCCTTATAGCAATCAGCCCCAGCATTTT	CASTPYSNQPQHF
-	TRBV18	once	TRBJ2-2	TGTGCCAGCTCACCACAGCGGCCAGGGGTGCACGGGGAGCTGTTTTTT	CASSPQRPGVHGELFF
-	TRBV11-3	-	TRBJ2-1	TGTGCCAGCAGCTCAAGGGGCGATGAGCAGTTCTTC	CASSSRGDEQFF
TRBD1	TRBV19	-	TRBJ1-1	TGTGCCAGCTCTAAGACAGGGATGAACACTGAAGCTTTCTTT	CASSKTGMNTEAFF
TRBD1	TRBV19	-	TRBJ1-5	TGTGCCAGTAGCCGGTGGGACAGGATACGCAATCAGCCCCAGCATTTT	CASSRWDRIRNQPQHF
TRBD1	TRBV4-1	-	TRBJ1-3	TGCGCCAGCAGCCAAAGAGTCAGGGGGCTTCTGGACACCATATATTTT	CASSQRVRGLLDTIYF
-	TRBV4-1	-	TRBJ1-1	TGCGCCAGCAGCCCTGCAGGGGAACCTGGGAACACTGAAGCTTTCTTT	CASSPAGEPGNTEAFF
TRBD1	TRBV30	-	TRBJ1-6	TGTGCCTGGACTCGCGACAGGGCCACCCGTTATTCACCCCTCCACTTT	CAWTRDRATRYSPLHF
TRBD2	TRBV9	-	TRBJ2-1	TGTGCCAGCAGTCCAACTAGCGGACGATACAATGAGCAGTTCTTC	CASSPTSGRYNEQFF
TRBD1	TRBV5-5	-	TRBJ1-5	TGTGCCAGCAGCTGGAGGGACAGGGAAGTCAGTCAGCCCCAGCATTTT	CASSWRDREVSQPQHF
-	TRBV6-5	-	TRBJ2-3	TGTGCCAGCAGCAGGGGAGGGGGCACAGATACGCAGTATTTT	CASSRGGGTDTQYF
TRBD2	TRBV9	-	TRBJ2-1	TGTGCCAGCAGCGATAGCGGGGCCGCCTACAATGAGCAGTTCTTC	CASSDSGAAYNEQFF
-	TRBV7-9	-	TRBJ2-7	TGTGCCAGCAGTGGAGGAGGGCCCTACGAGCAGTACTTC	CASSGGGPYEQYF
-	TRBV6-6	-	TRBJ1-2	TGTGCCAGCAGTCGCGGGTCGGTTGGAGGCTACACCTTC	CASSRGSVGGYTF
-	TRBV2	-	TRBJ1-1	TGTGCCAGCAGCCTGCCCTCGCGAAACCTGAACTCTGAAGCTTTCTTT	CASSLPSRNLNSEAFF
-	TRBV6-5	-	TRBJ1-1	TGTGCCAGCAGTTACACACAGGGTGACGCTGAAGCTTTCTTT	CASSYTQGDAEAFF
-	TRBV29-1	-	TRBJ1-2	TGCAGCGTTGAATCAGGGGACGGTGGCTACACCTTC	CSVESGDGGYTF
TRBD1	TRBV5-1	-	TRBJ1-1	TGCGCCAGCAGCTTGGCCCCACAGGGGGGGAACACTGAAGCTTTCTTT	CASSLAPQGGNTEAFF
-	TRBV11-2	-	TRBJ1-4	TGTGCCAGCAGCCGCCCTGAGAGGGCTAATGAAAAACTGTTTTTT	CASSRPERANEKLFF
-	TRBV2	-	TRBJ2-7	TGTGCCAGCACATGGCAGGGCCCCTACGAGCAGTACTTC	CASTWQGPYEQYF
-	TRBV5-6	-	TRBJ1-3	TGTGCCAGCAGCACAGCCACAGTGTCCTCTGGAAACACCATATATTTT	CASSTATVSSGNTIYF
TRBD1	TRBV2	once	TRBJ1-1	TGTGCCAGCAGTGGGGGACAGGGGCACGCCGAAGCTTTCTTT	CASSGGQGHAEAFF
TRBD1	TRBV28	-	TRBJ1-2	TGTGCCAGCAGTCCAACTACAGGGGGCTATGGCTACACCTTC	CASSPTTGGYGYTF
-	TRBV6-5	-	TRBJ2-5	TGTGCCAGCAGTTACTTCGGGACTCCGCGAGAGACCCAGTACTTC	CASSYFGTPRETQYF
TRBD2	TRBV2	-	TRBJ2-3	TGTGCCAGCAGTTTAGCGGGCGGTAGCACAGATACGCAGTATTTT	CASSLAGGSTDTQYF
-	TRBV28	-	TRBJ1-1	TGTGCCAGCATCTGGCCAGGGATGAACACTGAAGCTTTCTTT	CASIWPGMNTEAFF
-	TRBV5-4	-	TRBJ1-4	TGTGCCAGCAGCTCAGCCCGGGGAGATGATGAAAAACTGTTTTTT	CASSSARGDDEKLFF
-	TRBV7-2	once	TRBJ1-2	TGTGCCAGCAGCTTAGACGTGGGGAGTGGTGGCTACACCTTC	CASSLDVGSGGYTF
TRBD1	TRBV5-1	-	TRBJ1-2	TGCGCCAGCAGCTTGGAGGACAGGGGAAGTGGCTACACCTTC	CASSLEDRGSGYTF
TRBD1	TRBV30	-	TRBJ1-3	TGTGCCTGGAGCATCGACAGGGGGAACACCATATATTTT	CAWSIDRGNTIYF
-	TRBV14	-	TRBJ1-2	TGTGCCAGCAGCCCGGGTGTCAGCTATGGCTACACCTTC	CASSPGVSYGYTF
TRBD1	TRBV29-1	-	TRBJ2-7	TGCAGCGTTGAAGGGCAGACAGGGGGCTACTACGAGCAGTACTTC	CSVEGQTGGYYEQYF
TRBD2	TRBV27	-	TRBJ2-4	TGTGCCAGCAGCACAGCGGGGGGGGGAGCCAAAAACATTCAGTACTTC	CASSTAGGGAKNIQYF